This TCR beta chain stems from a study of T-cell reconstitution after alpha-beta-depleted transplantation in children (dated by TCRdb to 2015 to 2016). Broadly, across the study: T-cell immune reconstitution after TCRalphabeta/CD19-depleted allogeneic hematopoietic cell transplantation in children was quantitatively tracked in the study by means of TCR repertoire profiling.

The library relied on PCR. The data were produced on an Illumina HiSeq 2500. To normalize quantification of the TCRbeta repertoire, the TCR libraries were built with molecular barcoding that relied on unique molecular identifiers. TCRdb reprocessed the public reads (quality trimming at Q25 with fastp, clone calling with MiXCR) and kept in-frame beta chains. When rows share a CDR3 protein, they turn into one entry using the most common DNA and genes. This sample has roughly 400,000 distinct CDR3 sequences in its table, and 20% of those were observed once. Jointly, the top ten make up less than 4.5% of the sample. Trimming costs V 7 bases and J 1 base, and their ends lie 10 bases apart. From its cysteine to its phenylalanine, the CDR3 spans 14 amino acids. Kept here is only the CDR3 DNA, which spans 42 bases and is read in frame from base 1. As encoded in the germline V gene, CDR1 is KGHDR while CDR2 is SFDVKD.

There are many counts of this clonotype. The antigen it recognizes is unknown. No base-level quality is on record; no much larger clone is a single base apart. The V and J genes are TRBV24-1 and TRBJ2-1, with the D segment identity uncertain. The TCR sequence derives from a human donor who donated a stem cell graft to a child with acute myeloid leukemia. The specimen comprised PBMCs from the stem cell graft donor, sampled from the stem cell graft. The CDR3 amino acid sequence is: CATRGDGSYNEQFF. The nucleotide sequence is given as TGTGCCACCAGGGGTGACGGATCCTACAATGAGCAGTTCTTC.